The 32 T cell receptor beta chains in this list originate from one sample, sequenced in a study of cytomegalovirus exposure and HLA in healthy donors. PCR employed 60 Vbeta and 13 Jbeta primers. The method was immunoSEQ multiplex PCR; TCRdb's version includes in-frame clones alone and lacks a portion of them. The data hold around 110,000 clones, with around 74% observed a single time. The specimen sequenced was PBMCs. The receptors originated from a woman between 18 and 29 years old in good health and CMV-seronegative.

The J gene is TRBJ1-1, the V gene TRBV5-1; 8 bases line up with TRBD1. Germline CDR1 and CDR2: SGHRS and YFSETQ. This CDR3 contains 14 residues. V was pared by 2 bases and J by 5 bases, with 5 bases of the junction left unmatched. In nucleotides, the CDR3 is TGCGCCAGCAGCTTCGGACAGGGTCGGACTGAAGCTTTCTTT. Its protein is CASSFGQGRTEAFF. Full variable domain (missing parts from reference TRBV5-1 and TRBJ1-1): KAGVTQTPRYLIKTRGQQVTLSCSPISGHRSVSWYQQTPGQGLQFLFEYFSETQRNKGNFPGRFSGRQFSNSRSEMNVSTLELGDSALYLCASSFGQGRTEAFFGQGTRLTVV.

The chain has TRBV5-1 and TRBJ1-4; D is undetermined. The length of the CDR3 is 16 residues. V gave up 4 bases and J gave up 2 bases, with 15 bases separating them. Germline CDR1 reads SGHRS; CDR2 reads YFSETQ. Here the CDR3 reads CASSPGTSMTNEKLFF. In nucleotides, the CDR3 is TGCGCCAGCAGCCCAGGAACTTCGATGACTAATGAAAAACTGTTTTTT.

This clone was detected only once. V and J are TRBV27 and TRBJ2-5, with 9 bases lining up with TRBD1. V was clipped by 5 bases and J by 4 bases; unmatched bases: 11. Germline V gene sequence: CDR1 MNHEY, CDR2 SMNVEV (reference sequence). This CDR3 is built from 16 residues. The CDR3 coding sequence is TGTGCCAGCAGTCCGTCCCGGGACAGGGATCCAGAGACCCAGTACTTC. Protein: CASSPSRDRDPETQYF.

The V gene is TRBV28, the J gene TRBJ2-5, with TRBD2 identical over 14 bases. Losses at the gene ends were 2 bases for V and 8 bases for J; bases not matched to a gene: 10. The CDR3 extends over 17 amino acids. The germline V gene encodes CDR1 MDHEN and CDR2 SYDVKM. The CDR3 sequence: CASSLPTSGGGVATQYF. The CDR3, as DNA: TGTGCCAGCAGTTTACCGACTAGCGGGGGGGGCGTGGCAACCCAGTACTTC. Full variable domain (rest looked up from reference TRBV28 and TRBJ2-5): DVKVTQSSRYLVKRTGEKVFLECVQDMDHENMFWYRQDPGLGLRLIYFSYDVKMKEKGDIPEGYSVSREKKERFSLILESASTNQTSMYLCASSLPTSGGGVATQYFGPGTRLLVL.

This chain uses TRBV6-1 with TRBJ2-2, with D maybe TRBD1 (6 bases). This CDR3 has 16 amino acids. The germline V gene encodes CDR1 MNHNS and CDR2 SASEGT. V was cut by 4 bases and J by 0 bases, with 12 bases left in between. The CDR3 region is CASSGQAPPNTGELFF. The CDR3 coding sequence is TGTGCCAGCAGTGGACAGGCCCCTCCGAACACCGGGGAGCTGTTTTTT.

In this sample, this clone turned up a few times. This rearrangement joins TRBV4-1 to TRBJ1-1, with 11 positions matching TRBD1. CDR3 length equals 13 residues. V was pared by 4 bases and J by 7 bases, with 2 bases of the junction left unmatched. The germline V gene encodes CDR1 MGHRA and CDR2 YSYEKL. The CDR3 reads CASSLGQGVEAFF. CDR3 nucleotides: TGCGCCAGCAGCCTGGGACAGGGGGTTGAAGCTTTCTTT.

This chain connects TRBV28 to TRBJ1-5, with 8 bases matching TRBD1. The CDR3 has 13 residues. Unmatched junction bases numbered 4, after V lost 8 bases and J lost 4 bases. The germline V gene encodes CDR1 MDHEN and CDR2 SYDVKM. The CDR3 region is CASSGGLNQPQHF. CDR3 sequence (DNA): TGTGCCAGCTCAGGGGGCTTGAATCAGCCCCAGCATTTT.

The chain has TRBV7-8 and TRBJ1-2; 9 nucleotides align to TRBD1. The CDR3 consists of 16 residues. Germline lookup yields CDR1 SGHVS and CDR2 FQNEAQ. Losses at the gene ends were 5 bases for V and 6 bases for J; bases not matched to a gene: 13. As DNA, the CDR3 is TGTGCCAGCAGCGATACTAGCCGAGGGACAGGGAATGGCTACACCTTC. Encoded protein: CASSDTSRGTGNGYTF.

This clone appeared once. The chain employs TRBV14 and TRBJ1-4, with 8 bases lining up with TRBD1. V lost 1 base and J lost 8; bases outside the gene matches: 6. Germline V lookup: CDR1 SGHDN, CDR2 FVKESK. There are 15 residues in the CDR3. The CDR3 sequence: CASSQATGVVEKLFF. The CDR3 nucleotides read TGTGCCAGCAGCCAAGCGACAGGGGTGGTAGAAAAACTGTTTTTT.

V is TRBV6-4 and J is TRBJ2-2; possibly TRBD2 for D (7 bases). Germline V CDR1 and CDR2: MRHNA, SNTAGT. V was trimmed by 4 bases and J by 0 bases, leaving 18 bases between them. The CDR3 consists of 18 residues. CDR3 nucleotides: TGTGCCAGCAGTGGGGAAACGGCGGGGGCCTCGAACACCGGGGAGCTGTTTTTT. The encoded protein is CASSGETAGASNTGELFF.

This chain connects TRBV6-5 to TRBJ1-2; D not resolved. There are 15 residues in the CDR3. Germline V gene sequence: CDR1 MNHEY, CDR2 SVGAGI. V was clipped by 0 bases and J by 0 bases, with 8 bases between them. In nucleotides, the CDR3 is TGTGCCAGCAGTTACTCCGGTGCGCCTAACTATGGCTACACCTTC. Translation gives CASSYSGAPNYGYTF.

Only one count was recorded for this clone. This sequence joins TRBV6-1 and TRBJ1-6, with D uncertain. Germline V CDR1 and CDR2: MNHNS, SASEGT. CDR3 length: 16 amino acids. V lost 0 bases and J lost 2, with 8 bases in between. As DNA, the CDR3 is TGTGCCAGCAGTGAAGCGGCGGGAGCCTATAATTCACCCCTCCACTTT. Translating gives CASSEAAGAYNSPLHF.

The gene calls are TRBV6-1 and TRBJ1-1; D gene ambiguous. Trimming cost V 2 bases and J 0 bases, with 4 bases left between them. The CDR3 is made up of 13 amino acids. Germline V gene data show CDR1 as MNHNS and CDR2 as SASEGT. CDR3 in DNA: TGTGCCAGCAGTGAAAGCCTGAACACTGAAGCTTTCTTT. Its translation is CASSESLNTEAFF.

V usage is TRBV5-1 and J usage is TRBJ2-3, with 7 bases identical to TRBD2. This CDR3 contains 14 residues. Germline V gene data show CDR1 as SGHRS and CDR2 as YFSETQ. The V segment lost 3 bases and the J segment 2 bases; nucleotides outside the gene matches: 3. The CDR3 loop is CASSWGGPTDTQYF. DNA for the CDR3: TGCGCCAGCAGCTGGGGAGGGCCCACAGATACGCAGTATTTT.

The chain is built from TRBV4-1 and TRBJ1-5; the match to TRBD1 covers 7 bases. This CDR3 has 13 residues. Germline V gives CDR1 MGHRA, CDR2 YSYEKL. V gave up 4 bases and J gave up 6 bases; unmatched junction bases: 3. The CDR3 loop reads CASSPRTGQPQHF. The CDR3 region has the DNA TGCGCCAGCAGCCCCCGGACAGGTCAGCCCCAGCATTTT.

This rearrangement joins TRBV28 to TRBJ2-3, with D tentatively TRBD2 (6 bases). The CDR3 extends over 14 amino acids. CDR1 is MDHEN and CDR2 is SYDVKM in the germline V gene. Trimming pared 8 bases from V and 1 base from J, leaving 13 bases between. The CDR3 DNA follows: TGTGCCAGCCGCCCTAGCGTAGGCACAGATACGCAGTATTTT. It translates to CASRPSVGTDTQYF.

This clone was detected only once. The chain is built from TRBV27 and TRBJ1-1; D ambiguous. V was clipped by 5 bases and J by 1 base, with 5 bases between them. The CDR3 length is 12 residues. From germline, CDR1 is MNHEY and CDR2 SMNVEV (reference sequence). The CDR3 is CASSPKNTEAFF. The DNA for the CDR3 is TGTGCCAGCAGTCCTAAGAACACTGAAGCTTTCTTT.

The chain couples TRBV27 to TRBJ2-7; 7 bases match TRBD1. CDR3 length equals 16 residues. V was clipped by 3 bases and J by 2 bases; unmatched bases: 10. Germline loops: CDR1 MNHEY, CDR2 SMNVEV (reference sequence). The CDR3 spells CASSFVGDSLTYEQYF. The CDR3 DNA follows: TGTGCCAGCAGTTTCGTAGGGGACAGCCTTACCTACGAGCAGTACTTC.

This sequence joins TRBV6-1 and TRBJ2-7; 7 bases agree with TRBD2. V trimming: 0 bases; J trimming: 2 bases; junction bases outside the gene matches: 1. Per germline, CDR1 MNHNS and CDR2 SASEGT. The CDR3 totals 14 residues. CDR3 in DNA: TGTGCCAGCAGTGAAGCGGGAGGGACCTACGAGCAGTACTTC. Amino acid sequence: CASSEAGGTYEQYF.

The V gene is TRBV7-9, the J gene TRBJ2-7; tentatively, D is TRBD2 (6 bases). Trimming pared 5 bases from V and 0 bases from J, leaving 14 bases between. The CDR3 contains 15 residues. CDR1 and CDR2 (germline): SEHNR, FQNEAQ (reference sequence). The CDR3 loop reads CASSLTGDSSYEQYF. In DNA form, the CDR3 reads TGTGCCAGCAGCCTAACGGGGGATAGCTCCTACGAGCAGTACTTC. Full variable domain (remainder filled in from reference TRBV7-9 and TRBJ2-7): DTGVSQNPRHKITKRGQNVTFRCDPISEHNRLYWYRQTLGQGPEFLTYFQNEAQLEKSRLLSDRFSAERPKGSFSTLEIQRTEQGDSAMYLCASSLTGDSSYEQYFGPGTRLTVT.

This sequence joins TRBV6-6 and TRBJ1-2; 7 bases line up with TRBD1. The CDR3 runs to 16 residues. V shed 2 bases, J shed 5 bases, and the junction held 11 bases outside the gene matches. Germline CDR1 and CDR2: MNHNY and SVGAGI (reference sequence). CDR3 DNA: TGTGCCAGCAGTTACGAAGCAGGGGGGTTCCTTTATGGCTACACCTTC. Translated, it gives CASSYEAGGFLYGYTF.

The chain joins TRBV4-1 to TRBJ1-2; D is perhaps TRBD1 (6 bases). The CDR3 loop spans 16 amino acids. Trimming left V 2 bases short and J 8 bases short, with 21 bases between. Germline values: CDR1 MGHRA, CDR2 YSYEKL. CDR3 sequence: CASSQSTHRERKGYTF. The CDR3 nucleotides read TGCGCCAGCAGCCAATCAACTCACAGGGAAAGAAAGGGCTACACCTTC.

The chain uses TRBV30 and TRBJ1-1, with 7 bases identical to TRBD1. V shed 4 bases, J shed 1 base, and the junction held 9 bases outside the gene matches. CDR1 GTSNPN and CDR2 SVGIG come from the germline V gene (reference sequence). There are 15 residues in the CDR3. The CDR3 bases are TGTGCCTGGATGGGGACAGATTCCAAGAACACTGAAGCTTTCTTT. Its translation: CAWMGTDSKNTEAFF.

This clone was observed once. The chain recombines TRBV29-1 with TRBJ1-5; 10 bases match TRBD1. Germline CDR1 SQVTM, CDR2 ANQGSEA. CDR3 size: 15 residues. DNA for the CDR3: TGCAGTGTTCTTCAAGGACAGGGGGTCAATCAGCCCCAGCATTTT. It encodes CSVLQGQGVNQPQHF.

This clone appeared once. Here the CDR3 DNA reads TGTGCCAGCAGCCCCACAAGGGGCGGGGGATTTCTCTACGAGCAGTACTTC. This translates into CASSPTRGGGFLYEQYF. The chain has TRBV11-2 and TRBJ2-7, with TRBD2 identical over 7 bases. Germline assignment: CDR1 SGHAT and CDR2 FQNNGV. The CDR3 totals 17 residues. The junction had 16 bases not matched to a gene; V was cut back by 5 bases and J by 3 bases.

The chain is built from TRBV28 and TRBJ1-2; D may be TRBD1 (6 bases). Germline V gene data show CDR1 as MDHEN and CDR2 as SYDVKM. The CDR3 runs to 15 residues. V was pared by 7 bases and J by 4 bases, with 19 bases between. The CDR3 sequence is CASTRGVQGPYGYTF. In DNA form, the CDR3 reads TGTGCCAGCACTCGTGGGGTACAGGGACCCTATGGCTACACCTTC.

The chain joins TRBV19 to TRBJ2-7; possible D gene TRBD1, 6 bases. Germline-derived CDR1 and CDR2 are LNHDA and SQIVND (reference sequence). The V end lost 8 bases, the J end lost 2 bases, and 10 bases lay between the germline ends. This CDR3 has 12 residues. The CDR3 sequence: CASGDIAYEQYF. The CDR3 nucleotides read TGTGCCAGTGGGGACATCGCCTACGAGCAGTACTTC.

The J gene is TRBJ2-4, the V gene TRBV19; D perhaps matches TRBD2 (5 bases). The germline V gene has CDR1 LNHDA and CDR2 SQIVND (reference sequence). Trimming removed 3 bases at V and 6 bases at J, with 9 bases between. The CDR3 sequence is 13 residues long. CDR3 DNA sequence: TGTGCCAGTAGTATGGCACTAGGAAACATTCAGTACTTC. It specifies CASSMALGNIQYF. Filled out from reference TRBV19 and TRBJ2-4, the complete variable domain reads DGGITQSPKYLFRKEGQNVTLSCEQNLNHDAMYWYRQDPGQGLRLIYYSQIVNDFQKGDIAEGYSVSREKKESFPLTVTSAQKNPTAFYLCASSMALGNIQYFGAGTRLSVL.

As regards this clone: In this CDR3 the conserved last residue, phenylalanine or tryptophan, is missing, so a read error is likely. Here the CDR3 reads CASSLGSSGEAFV. The DNA of the CDR3 is TGTGCCAGCTCATTAGGGTCCAGCGGTGAAGCTTTCGTT. The chain recombines TRBV18 with TRBJ1-1, with D hard to call. The CDR3 extends over 13 amino acids. Germline CDR1 and CDR2: KGHSH and LQKENI. V was trimmed by 5 bases and J by 7 bases, leaving 14 bases between them.

This chain joins TRBV27 and TRBJ1-5; TRBD1 matches 8 bases. Germline V gene lookup returns CDR1 MNHEY and CDR2 SMNVEV (reference sequence). V shed 8 bases and J 0 bases; nucleotides not matched to a gene: 9. There are 16 residues in the CDR3. As DNA, the CDR3 is TGTGCCAGCCAGGGACAGGTTCAGGGTAGCAATCAGCCCCAGCATTTT. Protein product: CASQGQVQGSNQPQHF.

A word on this clone: Within the sample, other DNA sequences also encode this same CDR3. This chain joins TRBV6-1 and TRBJ2-5, with 12 positions matching TRBD2. In germline, CDR1 is MNHNS, CDR2 SASEGT. The CDR3 is 16 residues long. With 1 base clipped from V and 2 bases from J, the junction kept 2 bases outside the gene matches. In DNA, the CDR3 is TGTGCCAGCAGTGAAGGGCTAGCGGGGGGGCAAGAGACCCAGTACTTC. Protein sequence: CASSEGLAGGQETQYF.

This clone was detected a few times. V gene TRBV5-4 combines with J gene TRBJ1-2; D may be TRBD1 (6 bases). V lost 3 bases, J lost 8 bases, and 17 bases lay in between. The CDR3 has 14 amino acids. Germline CDR1 SGHNT, CDR2 YYREEE (reference sequence). CDR3 nucleotides: TGTGCCAGCAGCTCTGAACAGGGATTGAAAGGCTACACCTTC. Encoded protein: CASSSEQGLKGYTF.